This paragraph covers one T cell receptor beta chain sequence. The data stem from a study of blood T cell repertoires in COVID-19. TCRdb's table, derived via immunoSEQ multiplex PCR, lists solely in-frame clones and lacks some. Of about 330,000 clones in the sample, 87% were seen once. The sequenced sample was peripheral blood. This clonotype originated in a man aged 25-45 years with COVID-19, enrolled during active disease.

CDR3 coding DNA: TGTGCCAGCAGTTACTCGTGGCACAGGGGGGGCTACGAGCAGTACTTC. Encoded protein: CASSYSWHRGGYEQYF. The chain uses TRBV6-5 and TRBJ2-7; D may be TRBD1 (8 bases). This CDR3 spans 16 amino acids. The germline V gene has CDR1 MNHEY and CDR2 SVGAGI. Trimming took 0 bases from V and 3 from J, leaving 15 bases between them.